Below, 12 T cell receptor beta chains from the same sample are listed, as sequenced in a study of identical twins. TCRdb used MiXCR to reprocess the 5' RACE reads, holding one entry per CDR3 protein. The sample shows 1.5 million to 2 million distinct CDR3 sequences, less than 35% of them seen only once. The sequencing input was cord blood. The origin of the receptors is a newborn girl in good health.

The rearrangement uses TRBV6-1 and TRBJ2-3; 8 bases match TRBD1. CDR3 length equals 14 residues. Germline trimming cut 6 bases from V and 4 bases from J; bases unmatched to any gene: 6. The V gene's germline CDR1 is MNHNS and CDR2 SASEGT. CDR3 residues: CASRQGVWADTQYF. DNA for the CDR3: TGTGCCAGCAGACAGGGGGTCTGGGCAGATACGCAGTATTTT.

V gene TRBV5-1 combines with J gene TRBJ1-2; no reliable D call. The CDR3 extends over 16 amino acids. Germline loops: CDR1 SGHRS, CDR2 YFSETQ. V was shortened by 1 base and J by 8 bases, with 21 bases between the two germline ends. The CDR3 loop reads CASSLTPPLGDWGYTF. DNA of the CDR3: TGCGCCAGCAGCTTGACCCCGCCTTTAGGTGATTGGGGCTACACCTTC.

The V and J genes are TRBV7-6 and TRBJ1-5; TRBD1 agrees at 10 bases. Trimming removed 1 base from V and 2 bases from J; junction bases left unmatched: 2. Germline CDR1 SGHVS, CDR2 FNYEAQ. The CDR3 sequence is 16 residues long. This CDR3 is CASSLDGTGGNQPQHF. CDR3 DNA: TGTGCCAGCAGCTTAGACGGGACAGGGGGCAATCAGCCCCAGCATTTT.

The J gene is TRBJ1-6, the V gene TRBV14; no definite D call. Germline values: CDR1 SGHDN, CDR2 FVKESK. This CDR3 has 15 amino acids. The V end lost 2 bases, the J end lost 8 bases, and 13 bases lay between the germline ends. The CDR3 here is CASSQIGRGYSPLHF. CDR3 coding DNA: TGTGCCAGCAGCCAAATTGGACGGGGTTATTCACCCCTCCACTTT.

This clonotype was seen only a few times. V gene TRBV14 combines with J gene TRBJ1-2; 7 nucleotides line up with TRBD1. Germline V gene lookup returns CDR1 SGHDN and CDR2 FVKESK. The CDR3 has 13 residues. The V gene end was trimmed by 4 bases and the J gene end by 7 bases; junction bases not matched to a gene: 6. The CDR3 DNA is TGTGCCAGCAGCCCACAGGGACAGCGTGGCTACACCTTC. Translated: CASSPQGQRGYTF.

Ten or more counts support this clonotype. The J gene is TRBJ1-2, the V gene TRBV10-3; D ambiguous. The V gene's germline CDR1 is ENHRY and CDR2 SYGVKD. This CDR3 spans 18 amino acids. Trimming cost V 6 bases and J 0 bases, with 23 bases left between them. CDR3 nucleotides: TGTGCCATCAGCGCTACGCGCCAGAATCTAGGTGCTAACTATGGCTACACCTTC. Translation gives CAISATRQNLGANYGYTF.

This clonotype was counted a few times. CDR3 DNA sequence: TGTGCCAGCAGCTTCTACGGACAGGGCCAAGGGGACTATGGCTACACCTTC. Encoded protein: CASSFYGQGQGDYGYTF. This sequence joins TRBV7-2 and TRBJ1-2; 8 bases agree with TRBD1. The CDR3 consists of 17 residues. Germline loops: CDR1 SGHTA, CDR2 FQGNSA. V trimming: 3 bases; J trimming: 3 bases; junction bases outside the gene matches: 12.

This clonotype was found a few times. The chain carries TRBV5-1 and TRBJ2-7, with D perhaps matching TRBD1 (6 bases). The CDR3 is made up of 14 amino acids. Germline CDR1 is SGHRS and CDR2 is YFSETQ. The V end lost 2 bases, the J end lost 4 bases, and 13 bases lay between the germline ends. DNA of the CDR3: TGCGCCAGCAGCTTCGCTCGCACAGGGTACGAGCAGTACTTC. This translates into CASSFARTGYEQYF. The full variable domain, in which reference TRBV5-1 and TRBJ2-7 provide the parts outside the CDR3, is KAGVTQTPRYLIKTRGQQVTLSCSPISGHRSVSWYQQTPGQGLQFLFEYFSETQRNKGNFPGRFSGRQFSNSRSEMNVSTLELGDSALYLCASSFARTGYEQYFGPGTRLTVT.

The sample holds a few counts of this clonotype. CDR3 in amino acids: CASSLAGTGETEAFF. In DNA, the CDR3 is TGCGCCAGCAGCTTGGCCGGGACAGGGGAGACTGAAGCTTTCTTT. The V and J genes are TRBV5-1 and TRBJ1-1; TRBD1 matches at 10 bases. The CDR3 has 15 residues. CDR1 SGHRS and CDR2 YFSETQ come from the germline V gene. J was trimmed by 5 bases and V by 0 bases; bases with no gene match: 4.

This clonotype has only a few counts. The chain has TRBV9 and TRBJ2-7; D may correspond to TRBD1 or TRBD2 (5 bases each). The germline gives CDR1 SGDLS, CDR2 YYNGEE. Trimming left V 3 bases short and J 0 bases short, with 10 bases between. The CDR3 sequence is 14 residues long. CDR3 sequence: CASSGPGTSYEQYF. The CDR3 DNA sequence: TGTGCCAGCAGCGGCCCCGGGACCTCCTACGAGCAGTACTTC.

The J gene is TRBJ1-2, the V gene TRBV14; TRBD1 matches at 8 bases. The CDR3 is 16 amino acids. The V gene end was trimmed by 5 bases and the J gene end by 4 bases; junction bases not matched to a gene: 12. Germline CDR1 is SGHDN and CDR2 is FVKESK. In DNA, the CDR3 is TGTGCCAGCAGCTCGACCAGGGGGCGCCCCCCCTATGGCTACACCTTC. Translated, it gives CASSSTRGRPPYGYTF. Supplemented by reference TRBV14 and TRBJ1-2, the full variable domain reads EAGVTQFPSHSVIEKGQTVTLRCDPISGHDNLYWYRRVMGKEIKFLLHFVKESKQDESGMPNNRFLAERTGGTYSTLKVQPAELEDSGVYFCASSSTRGRPPYGYTFGSGTRLTVV.

A few counts support this clonotype. This chain uses TRBV6-6 with TRBJ2-3, with D unresolved. This CDR3 is 12 amino acids long. In germline, CDR1 is MNHNY, CDR2 SVGAGI (reference sequence). With 4 bases removed from V and 7 bases from J, the gap between germline ends came to 9 bases. CDR3 DNA sequence: TGTGCCAGCAGTTTGCCCACTTATACGCAGTATTTT. This encodes CASSLPTYTQYF.